Given below is one TCR beta chain in context. Its antigen remains unknown. These data originate in a study of T cells expressing NK-cell markers. The study, taken as a whole, reports: Of CD8+ T cells, about 1.0-7.5% belonged to dominant NKG2C+ clonotypes in 5 or 6 donors.

TCRdb processed the 5' RACE reads again and assigns one entry to each CDR3 protein, with no DNA. This sample carries 500,000 or so distinct CDR3 sequences, with under 4.5% going to the ten biggest clones. This CDR3 has 12 residues. This clonotype was sampled from a young man in good health. Sequences were obtained from blood T cells: a sorted CD56 or NKG2C T cell subset, CD4+ or CD8+ T cells, or bulk PBMC T cells (not recorded which). The rearrangement links TRBV12-3 or TRBV12-4 to TRBJ2-1. The CDR3 loop is CASSGGRNEQFF.